This passage covers 19 T cell receptor beta chains from one sample sequenced in a study of patients and donors after allogeneic stem cell transplantation. TCRdb re-called the RT-PCR reads through MiXCR, storing one row per CDR3 protein. The sample shows under 200,000 distinct CDR3 sequences, approximately 22% of them seen only once. Sequencing was performed on blood, either unsorted or a sorted T cell fraction (not recorded which). The receptors here all came from a human donor who was either an allogeneic HSCT recipient or a stem cell or donor lymphocyte infusion donor (not recorded which). It is not recorded whose cells these are; they may come from a transplant donor.

This chain links TRBV18 with TRBJ2-6; no clear D. V was shortened by 3 bases and J by 3 bases, with 12 bases between the two germline ends. The germline CDR1 and CDR2 sequences are KGHSH and LQKENI. The CDR3 covers 16 residues. CDR3 DNA: TGTGCCAGCTCACCGTACACCCGGAATGGGGCCAACGTCCTGACTTTC. It yields the protein CASSPYTRNGANVLTF. The full variable domain, completed using reference TRBV18 and TRBJ2-6, is NAGVMQNPRHLVRRRGQEARLRCSPMKGHSHVYWYRQLPEEGLKFMVYLQKENIIDESGMPKERFSAEFPKEGPSILRIQQVVRGDSAAYFCASSPYTRNGANVLTFGAGSRLTVL.

The chain links TRBV20-1 to TRBJ1-2; D possibly corresponds to TRBD1 (5 bases). Germline CDR1 and CDR2: DFQATT and SNEGSKA (reference sequence). V was clipped by 0 bases and J by 7 bases, with 12 bases between them. The CDR3 length is 13 residues. The DNA of the CDR3 is TGCAGTGCTAGAGATTCAGGGTTGGGTGGCTACACCTTC. Translation: CSARDSGLGGYTF.

This clonotype was observed a handful of times. The rearrangement uses TRBV14 and TRBJ2-1; 9 nucleotides match TRBD1. J lost 3 bases, V lost 7 bases, and 10 bases had no gene match. The CDR3 contains 16 residues. The germline CDR1 and CDR2 sequences are SGHDN and FVKESK. The CDR3 loop reads CASKPMGQGLYNEQFF. CDR3 DNA sequence: TGTGCCAGCAAGCCAATGGGACAGGGACTCTACAATGAGCAGTTCTTC.

The chain couples TRBV27 to TRBJ2-1; D call uncertain. This CDR3 spans 16 amino acids. Trimming shortened V by 7 bases and J by 0 bases, and 16 bases separated the two germline ends. CDR1 is MNHEY and CDR2 is SMNVEV in the germline V gene (reference sequence). The CDR3 DNA reads as TGTGCCAGCACCTCTCTTGACCTCCCCTCCTACAATGAGCAGTTCTTC. Protein product: CASTSLDLPSYNEQFF.

This clonotype was counted a few times. This chain links TRBV7-9 with TRBJ1-1; 7 positions agree with TRBD1. The germline V gene has CDR1 SEHNR and CDR2 FQNEAQ (reference sequence). CDR3 length: 15 amino acids. The J segment lost 5 bases and the V segment lost 4 bases, leaving 10 bases of the junction unmatched. The CDR3 nucleotides read TGTGCCAGCAGCTCCCCGAGACAGGGAGGAACTGAAGCTTTCTTT. Its translation: CASSSPRQGGTEAFF.

The CDR3 sequence: CASSQWDGTYEQYF. The CDR3 DNA is TGTGCCAGCAGCCAATGGGACGGTACCTACGAGCAGTACTTC. The chain is built from TRBV3-1 and TRBJ2-7; D may match TRBD1 or TRBD2 (5 bases each). The germline gives CDR1 LGHDT, CDR2 YNNKEL (reference sequence). The ends were cut back, 2 bases at V and 2 bases at J, with 10 bases in the middle. This CDR3 is 14 amino acids long.

This sequence joins TRBV20-1 and TRBJ2-3; D is possibly TRBD1 or TRBD2 (5 bases each). Germline lookup yields CDR1 DFQATT and CDR2 SNEGSKA (reference sequence). The CDR3 spans 15 residues. V lost 6 bases to trimming and J lost 2 bases, with 18 bases between them. The CDR3: CSAPRSPGATDTQYF. In DNA, the CDR3 is TGCAGTGCCCCCAGGTCCCCCGGGGCCACAGATACGCAGTATTTT.

The chain joins TRBV7-8 to TRBJ2-3, with TRBD1 as a possible D gene (5 bases). The V and J ends lost 4 bases and 2 bases respectively, with 13 bases between them. The germline gives CDR1 SGHVS, CDR2 FQNEAQ. This CDR3 comprises 15 residues. The CDR3 DNA reads TGTGCCAGCAGCTCAGGACAACAACTCACAGATACGCAGTATTTT. It specifies CASSSGQQLTDTQYF.

The chain joins TRBV20-1 to TRBJ2-3; TRBD1 might be the D (6 bases). CDR1 and CDR2 from the germline V gene are DFQATT and SNEGSKA (reference sequence). The CDR3 sequence is 14 residues long. Trimming left V 4 bases short and J 5 bases short, with 16 bases between. CDR3 sequence (DNA): TGCAGTGCTACCGTGGACAGAGTACGAGATACGCAGTATTTT. Amino acids: CSATVDRVRDTQYF.

This clonotype was detected ten times or more. The V call is TRBV6-1, the J call TRBJ1-2, with D perhaps TRBD1 (5 bases). The CDR3 totals 12 residues. Germline CDR1 and CDR2: MNHNS and SASEGT. The V end lost 11 bases, the J end lost 3 bases, and 13 bases lay between the germline ends. The CDR3 DNA reads as TGTGCCGTACCGGGGGTATACTATGGCTACACCTTC. This encodes CAVPGVYYGYTF.

This clonotype was counted a few times. The rearrangement joins TRBV20-1 to TRBJ2-3, with D perhaps TRBD2 (5 bases). CDR3 length: 10 residues. Germline CDR1 DFQATT, CDR2 SNEGSKA (reference sequence). Trimming stripped 5 bases from V and 6 bases from J, with 6 bases between. In DNA form, the CDR3 reads TGCAGTGCTCGGAGGGATACGCAGTATTTT. Amino acid sequence: CSARRDTQYF.

This sequence joins TRBV7-2 and TRBJ1-5, with unresolved D. Deletions cut 2 bases from V and 7 bases from J, with 9 bases between. CDR3 length equals 13 residues. In germline, CDR1 is SGHTA, CDR2 FQGNSA. The CDR3 here is CASSLQARQPQHF. The CDR3 DNA reads as TGTGCCAGCAGCTTACAGGCGAGGCAGCCCCAGCATTTT.

This clonotype was counted a few times. The V gene is TRBV5-1, the J gene TRBJ1-2; 7 bases are a match to TRBD1. This CDR3 spans 17 amino acids. Germline-derived CDR1 and CDR2 are SGHRS and YFSETQ. The V and J ends lost 4 bases and 1 base, in that order; junction bases with no gene match: 13. The CDR3 protein is CASSQPQARGGNYGYTF. The CDR3 DNA is TGCGCCAGCAGCCAGCCCCAGGCCAGGGGGGGTAACTATGGCTACACCTTC.

This rearrangement joins TRBV10-3 to TRBJ2-3; D is unresolved. The CDR3 sequence is 14 residues long. Trimming removed 8 bases at V and 1 base at J, with 13 bases between. Germline CDR1 and CDR2: ENHRY and SYGVKD. CDR3 coding DNA: TGTGCCATCGGACCCAGGAGTGGCACAGATACGCAGTATTTT. Encoded protein: CAIGPRSGTDTQYF.

This clonotype appeared a few times. J is TRBJ1-1 and V is TRBV30; the D is unclear. Germline V gene sequence: CDR1 GTSNPN, CDR2 SVGIG (reference sequence). The ends were cut back, 2 bases at V and 2 bases at J, with 9 bases in the middle. The CDR3 has 13 residues. The CDR3 is CAWSRQSNTEAFF. The CDR3 DNA sequence: TGTGCCTGGAGTAGGCAGTCTAACACTGAAGCTTTCTTT.

The chain uses TRBV29-1 and TRBJ2-5; 10 nucleotides line up with TRBD1. Looked up from germline, CDR1 is SQVTM and CDR2 is ANQGSEA. Trimming at V came to 3 bases and at J to 5 bases, leaving 6 bases not matched to a gene. This CDR3 contains 14 residues. As DNA, the CDR3 is TGCAGCGTTGAGGGGGACAGGGGAAGGGAGACCCAGTACTTC. Its translation is CSVEGDRGRETQYF.

In DNA form, the CDR3 reads TGTGCCAGCAGTTTGAGAGGGGAATACGGCTACACCTTC. Protein sequence: CASSLRGEYGYTF. The chain carries TRBV12-3 or TRBV12-4 and TRBJ1-2; tentatively, D is TRBD1 (5 bases). CDR3 length: 13 residues. Trimming removed 3 bases from V and 8 bases from J, with 13 bases in between.

This clonotype was seen more than once but under ten times. The chain couples TRBV25-1 to TRBJ1-4; tentatively, D is TRBD1 (6 bases). The V end was cut by 4 bases, the J end by 7 bases, with 13 bases between. Looked up from germline, CDR1 is MGHDK and CDR2 is SYGVNS. This CDR3 has 14 amino acids. CDR3 region: CASSVWSGVEKLFF. The CDR3 nucleotides read TGTGCCAGCAGTGTCTGGTCAGGGGTTGAAAAACTGTTTTTT.

This clonotype was found a few times. The rearrangement uses TRBV6-6 and TRBJ1-5; D not certain. CDR1 is MNHNY, CDR2 SVGAGI, per germline (reference sequence). The CDR3 runs to 16 residues. V gave up 2 bases and J gave up 6 bases, with 17 bases separating them. CDR3 region: CASSYEGTNRGQPQHF. The CDR3 DNA reads TGTGCCAGCAGTTACGAGGGCACAAACCGAGGTCAGCCCCAGCATTTT.